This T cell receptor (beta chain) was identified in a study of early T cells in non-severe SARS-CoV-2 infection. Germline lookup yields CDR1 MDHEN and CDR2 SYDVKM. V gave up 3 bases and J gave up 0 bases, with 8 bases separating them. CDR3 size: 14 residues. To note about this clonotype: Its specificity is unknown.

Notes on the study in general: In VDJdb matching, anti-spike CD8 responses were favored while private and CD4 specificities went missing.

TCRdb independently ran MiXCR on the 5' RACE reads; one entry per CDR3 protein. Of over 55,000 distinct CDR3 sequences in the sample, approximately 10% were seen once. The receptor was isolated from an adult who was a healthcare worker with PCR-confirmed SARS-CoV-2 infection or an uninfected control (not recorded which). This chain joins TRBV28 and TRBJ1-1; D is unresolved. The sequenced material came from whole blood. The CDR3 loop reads CASSFGLMNTEAFF. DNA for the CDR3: TGTGCCAGCAGTTTCGGACTCATGAACACTGAAGCTTTCTTT.